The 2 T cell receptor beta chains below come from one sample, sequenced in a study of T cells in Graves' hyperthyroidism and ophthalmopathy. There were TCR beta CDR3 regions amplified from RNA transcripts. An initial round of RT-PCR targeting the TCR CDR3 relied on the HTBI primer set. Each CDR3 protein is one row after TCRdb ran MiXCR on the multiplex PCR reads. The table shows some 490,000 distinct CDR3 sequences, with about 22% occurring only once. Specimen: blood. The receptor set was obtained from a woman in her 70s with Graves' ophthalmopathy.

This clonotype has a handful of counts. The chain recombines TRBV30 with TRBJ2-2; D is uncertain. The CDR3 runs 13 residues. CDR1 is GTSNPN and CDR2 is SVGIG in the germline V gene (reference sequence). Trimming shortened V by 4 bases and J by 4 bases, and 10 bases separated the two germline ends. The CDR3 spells CAWKFLGTGELFF. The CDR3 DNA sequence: TGTGCCTGGAAATTCTTGGGCACCGGGGAGCTGTTTTTT.

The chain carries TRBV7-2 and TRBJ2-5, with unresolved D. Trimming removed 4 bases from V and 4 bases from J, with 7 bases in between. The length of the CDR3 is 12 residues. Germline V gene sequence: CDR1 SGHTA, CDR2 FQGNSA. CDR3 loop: CASSSIAETQYF. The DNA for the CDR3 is TGTGCCAGCAGCTCGATAGCAGAGACCCAGTACTTC.